This T cell receptor (beta chain) was captured in a study of T cell changes during pregnancy in multiple sclerosis. V was pared by 3 bases and J by 8 bases, with 16 bases between. This CDR3 spans 14 amino acids. CDR1 is MGHRA and CDR2 is YSYEKL in the germline V gene. Sequencing was performed with immunoSEQ multiplex PCR; in TCRdb, only in-frame clones are kept and a portion is missing. The sample holds 25,000 to 30,000 clones, around 90% seen once. The chain couples TRBV4-1 to TRBJ1-2; perhaps TRBD1 as D (5 bases). The receptor's source is a female donor in good health, enrolled as a control in a pregnancy study. The sequencing used CD4+ T cells from peripheral blood mononuclear cells, collected in the first trimester of pregnancy. CDR3: CASSHRDFVSGYTF. CDR3 in DNA: TGCGCCAGCAGCCACAGGGACTTTGTCTCCGGCTACACCTTC.